One and the same sample provided the 11 T cell receptor beta chains below, sequenced in a study of T cells after yellow fever vaccination. TCRdb re-derived calls from the 5' RACE reads in MiXCR, one entry per CDR3 protein. The sample includes around 260,000 distinct CDR3 sequences, around 4.9% of them seen just once. Material: CD4+ T cells sorted from PBMCs, obtained on the day of the yellow fever booster vaccination. Receptor source: a man aged 18 to 29 who received the YFV17D yellow fever vaccine.

This clonotype was counted ten times or more. The chain combines TRBV4-2 with TRBJ2-1, with a possible D match to TRBD1 (6 bases). This CDR3 has 16 residues. Per germline, CDR1 LGHNA and CDR2 YNFKEQ. Trimming cost V 4 bases and J 8 bases, with 21 bases left between them. The CDR3 DNA reads as TGTGCCAGCAGCCTTTCTTTGGGCTATGGGGGCGATGAGCAGTTCTTC. Protein sequence: CASSLSLGYGGDEQFF.

The chain recombines TRBV20-1 with TRBJ1-5; 8 bases match TRBD1. Germline lookup yields CDR1 DFQATT and CDR2 SNEGSKA (reference sequence). J gave up 3 bases and V 3 bases, and 1 base lay outside the gene matches. This CDR3 is built from 13 residues. The CDR3 is CSARGQVNQPQHF. The CDR3 DNA reads TGCAGTGCTAGGGGACAGGTCAATCAGCCCCAGCATTTT.

This clonotype was observed a few times. The chain joins TRBV18 to TRBJ2-7; 8 bases are shared with TRBD2. Germline V gene lookup returns CDR1 KGHSH and CDR2 LQKENI. V shed 4 bases, J shed 6 bases, and the junction held 11 bases outside the gene matches. The CDR3 totals 15 residues. The CDR3 loop is CASSLAGPNPIEQYV. CDR3 DNA: TGTGCCAGCTCACTAGCGGGGCCTAACCCCATCGAGCAGTACGTC.

This clonotype was observed a few times. DNA of the CDR3: TGTGCCAGCAGCCAAGAGGGTAGCGGGGCGACAGATACGCAGTATTTT. Its protein is CASSQEGSGATDTQYF. The gene calls are TRBV4-2 and TRBJ2-3; 8 bases agree with TRBD2. Germline V lookup: CDR1 LGHNA, CDR2 YNFKEQ. Germline trimming cut 0 bases from V and 3 bases from J; bases unmatched to any gene: 5. CDR3 size: 16 residues.

This clonotype was found many times. The chain is built from TRBV7-9 and TRBJ2-1; the D is unclear. This CDR3 is 11 amino acids long. V was trimmed by 8 bases and J by 9 bases, leaving 11 bases between them. Germline values: CDR1 SEHNR, CDR2 FQNEAQ (reference sequence). CDR3: CASGPSLEQFF. In DNA form, the CDR3 reads TGTGCCAGCGGCCCATCGCTTGAGCAGTTCTTC.

This clonotype was observed many times. J is TRBJ2-7 and V is TRBV7-9; TRBD1 agrees at 10 bases. J was trimmed by 2 bases and V by 5 bases; bases with no gene match: 3. This CDR3 spans 14 amino acids. The germline gives CDR1 SEHNR, CDR2 FQNEAQ (reference sequence). CDR3 nucleotide sequence: TGTGCCAGCAGCCCGGGGACAGGGGCCTACGAGCAGTACTTC. Residues: CASSPGTGAYEQYF.

This clonotype was seen many times. The chain uses TRBV5-1 and TRBJ1-3; no firm D call. Trimming took off 6 bases at V and 4 bases at J, with 14 bases between the two ends. Germline V gene sequence: CDR1 SGHRS, CDR2 YFSETQ. This CDR3 comprises 14 residues. In DNA, the CDR3 is TGCGCCAGCAAGCCGGTCGAGGGAGGAAACACCATATATTTT. Residues: CASKPVEGGNTIYF.

This clonotype occurred many times. The genes are TRBV5-6 and TRBJ1-6, with TRBD1 as a possible D gene (5 bases). The CDR3 totals 17 residues. Germline loops: CDR1 SGHDT, CDR2 YYEEEE. Trimming cost V 1 base and J 9 bases, with 20 bases left between them. CDR3 bases: TGTGCCAGCAGCTTGATTGAGGGACCCGGACGCGGTTCACCCCTCCACTTT. This encodes CASSLIEGPGRGSPLHF.

This clonotype was picked up many times. The V gene is TRBV18, the J gene TRBJ1-1; 7 bases map to TRBD1. The CDR3 sequence is 14 residues long. Trimming took 8 bases from V and 3 from J; bases not matched to a gene: 9. Per germline, CDR1 KGHSH and CDR2 LQKENI. The chain's CDR3 is CASTQGNGDTEAFF. The CDR3 region has the DNA TGTGCCAGCACACAGGGGAATGGGGACACTGAAGCTTTCTTT.

This clonotype was seen a handful of times. This chain links TRBV9 with TRBJ2-1; 10 nucleotides agree with TRBD1. Germline V gene lookup returns CDR1 SGDLS and CDR2 YYNGEE. V trimming: 1 base; J trimming: 13 bases; junction bases outside the gene matches: 11. This CDR3 is built from 15 residues. The CDR3 bases are TGTGCCAGCAGCGTATCAGTGACAGGGGGCTTAAACCAGTTCTTC. This codes for CASSVSVTGGLNQFF.

V and J are TRBV12-1 and TRBJ1-5; the listed D gene, TRBD1, was not tested against the DNA. TRBV12-1 is a pseudogene. The CDR3 sequence is 17 residues long. The CDR3 loop is CASSSTRTGRTNQPQHF. DNA for the CDR3: TGTGCCAGCAGCTCCACCCGGACAGGCCGTACCAATCAGCCCCAGCATTTT.